This TCR beta chain was retrieved from a study of beta chain features in type 1 diabetes. Regarding the study as a whole: Short templates might get an advantage during PCR, and this would be equal in patients and controls. In all four CD4+ subsets, TCRB CDR3 length was significantly, moderately reduced in type 1 diabetes.

As to this clone: Its specificity is unknown.

The authors took one heparinised blood draw, averaging approximately 110 mL, from each donor. V lost 2 bases and J 8 bases, leaving 12 bases between the germline ends. The germline V gene has CDR1 MDHEN and CDR2 SYDVKM. The CDR3 covers 13 residues. The whole isolated RNA underwent reverse transcription, so sequencing captured expressed TCRB transcripts. Profiled with immunoSEQ multiplex PCR; TCRdb holds only in-frame clones, not every one. The data contain approximately 160,000 clones, approximately 10% of them seen just once; the ten biggest clones take up less than 0.5%. This clonotype originated in a man in his thirties or forties with type 1 diabetes. The chain employs TRBV28 and TRBJ1-2, with a weak D call TRBD1 (6 bases). Sequencing was done on a sample of central memory CD4+ T cells from blood. CDR3 protein: CASSLGGAWGYTF. The CDR3 DNA follows: TGTGCCAGCAGTTTAGGGGGGGCGTGGGGCTACACCTTC.